The T cell receptor (beta chain) under discussion was sequenced for a study of T cells in Graves' hyperthyroidism and ophthalmopathy. Study results and caveats: Onset of ophthalmopathy came a median 6.5 months after the model predicted it. Researchers report that a 13 V-J model separated ophthalmopathy from stable hyperthyroidism.

This clonotype was recorded many times. The antigen remains unidentified. Diagnosis relied on clinical symptoms, serum thyroxine and TRAb, thyroid ultrasound and orbital computed tomography. The PBMCs were taken from over 9.5 ml of fresh peripheral blood. The investigators amplified TCR beta CDR3 regions from RNA transcripts. TCR CDR3 regions were first amplified by RT-PCR with HTBI primers. TCRdb reprocessed the multiplex PCR reads via MiXCR and lists one record per CDR3 protein. The data show 450,000 to 650,000 distinct CDR3 sequences, with approximately 17% seen just once and under 20% held by the top ten. Germline lookup yields CDR1 SGHAT and CDR2 FQNNGV. The CDR3 loop spans 14 amino acids. Trimming removed 5 bases from V and 4 bases from J; junction bases left unmatched: 3.

This chain uses TRBV11-2 with TRBJ2-7, with 12 bases aligning to TRBD2. The TCR was taken from a woman younger than 30 with Graves' ophthalmopathy. The sequenced sample consisted of blood. Written as DNA, the CDR3 is TGTGCCAGCAGCCTAGCGGGGGGGCTGTACGAGCAGTACTTC. Translated, it gives CASSLAGGLYEQYF.